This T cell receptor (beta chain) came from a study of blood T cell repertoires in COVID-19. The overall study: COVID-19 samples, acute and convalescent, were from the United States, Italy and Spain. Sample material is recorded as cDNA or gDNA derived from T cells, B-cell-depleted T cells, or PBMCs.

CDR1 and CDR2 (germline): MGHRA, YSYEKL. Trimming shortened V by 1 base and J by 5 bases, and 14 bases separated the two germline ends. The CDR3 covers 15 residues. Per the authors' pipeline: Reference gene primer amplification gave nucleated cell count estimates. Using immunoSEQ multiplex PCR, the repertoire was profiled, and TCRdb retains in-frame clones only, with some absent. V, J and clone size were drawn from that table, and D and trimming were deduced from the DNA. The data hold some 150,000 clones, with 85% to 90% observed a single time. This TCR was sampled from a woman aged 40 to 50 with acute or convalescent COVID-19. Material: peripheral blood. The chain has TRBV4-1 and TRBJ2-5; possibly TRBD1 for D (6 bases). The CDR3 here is CASSQALPRGETQYF. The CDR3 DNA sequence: TGCGCCAGCAGCCAAGCGCTTCCTAGGGGGGAGACCCAGTACTTC.